The T cell receptor beta chain under discussion was sequenced for a study of blood T cell repertoires in COVID-19. Looking at the study overall: Spain, Italy and the United States supplied samples that represented acute and convalescent COVID-19. The analysed material was cDNA or gDNA that came from T cells, B-cell-depleted T cells, or PBMCs.

Assay: immunoSEQ multiplex PCR; the TCRdb copy retains only in-frame clones and omits some. The sample yields about 100,000 clones, nearly 90% seen once. The CDR3 length is 13 residues. V was pared by 4 bases and J by 7 bases, with 5 bases of the junction left unmatched. Looked up from germline, CDR1 is SGHTA and CDR2 is FQGTGA. Material for sequencing was peripheral blood. This TCR was sampled from a man in his fifties or sixties with active COVID-19. This sequence joins TRBV7-3 and TRBJ2-7; 9 bases align to TRBD1. The CDR3 region has the DNA TGTGCCAGCAGCTCCCAACAGGGGGCTGAGCAGTACTTC. Protein sequence: CASSSQQGAEQYF.